This passage covers 21 T cell receptor beta chains from one sample sequenced in a study of CXCR3-negative and CXCR3-positive naive CD8 T cells. Carrying UMI labels, the TRB cDNA libraries were prepared through 5' RACE. TCRdb reanalyzed the 5' RACE reads, giving one entry per CDR3 protein sequence and no DNA. This sample's table has fewer than 50,000 distinct CDR3 sequences. The sequencing input was naive CXCR3- CD8+ T cells from blood. This sample's subset: CD45RO-CCR7+CD27+CD95- naive CD8+ T cells lacking CXCR3 (TNR3-). Every receptor here comes from a human donor in good health. Some clones in this sample may be carry-over from other donors' samples.

The chain is built from TRBV6-2 or TRBV6-3 and TRBJ2-7; TCRdb designates TRBD2, a call that cannot be tested without DNA. The CDR3 length is 16 residues. Per germline, CDR1 MNHEY and CDR2 SVGEGT. This CDR3 reads CASSWYRTSGPYEQYF.

This chain uses TRBV4-3 with TRBJ2-3; TCRdb outputs TRBD2, but without DNA this stays unchecked. CDR3 length: 16 amino acids. Germline V gives CDR1 LGHNA, CDR2 YSLEER. CDR3 residues: CASSQAGGRGTDTQYF.

The V call is TRBV4-3, the J call TRBJ2-1; TCRdb reports TRBD1, a call that lacks DNA to check it against. CDR1 and CDR2 from the germline V gene are LGHNA and YSLEER. This CDR3 has 18 amino acids. This CDR3 is CASSHTGSGPPAYNEQFF.

The CDR3 loop is CASSYPTGVETQYF. The J gene is TRBJ2-5, the V gene TRBV6-2 or TRBV6-3; lacking DNA, the TRBD1 call made by TCRdb goes unchecked. The V gene's germline CDR1 is MNHEY and CDR2 SVGEGT. The CDR3 length is 14 residues.

The chain links TRBV23-1 to TRBJ2-7. TRBV23-1 is classed as an ORF, of uncertain function. The CDR3 extends over 11 amino acids. The CDR3 protein is CASSRSYEQYF.

CDR3 loop: CAISEPWTSPYGYTF. This chain connects TRBV10-3 to TRBJ1-2. The CDR3 length is 15 residues. The germline CDR1 and CDR2 sequences are ENHRY and SYGVKD.

This chain connects TRBV29-1 to TRBJ2-5. The germline CDR1 and CDR2 sequences are SQVTM and ANQGSEA. The CDR3 is 12 residues long. The CDR3 reads CSVASEGETQYF.

The chain is built from TRBV4-3 and TRBJ2-2; there is no DNA to check the TCRdb D call of TRBD2. The length of the CDR3 is 17 residues. CDR1 and CDR2 (germline): LGHNA, YSLEER. The CDR3 sequence: CASSQAPPGLDAGELFF.

The V call is TRBV28, the J call TRBJ2-1; TCRdb lists TRBD2, though no DNA is available to test this call. Germline lookup yields CDR1 MDHEN and CDR2 SYDVKM. The CDR3 length is 13 residues. The CDR3 reads CASSSGTYNEQFF.

This clonotype counts as medium-sized by frequency. The rearrangement links TRBV6-2 or TRBV6-3 to TRBJ2-3; TCRdb outputs TRBD1, but without DNA this stays unchecked. Germline CDR1 is MNHEY and CDR2 is SVGEGT. This CDR3 is built from 16 residues. This CDR3 reads CASSYSWDRDTDTQYF.

According to its frequency, this clonotype is medium-sized (0.01 to 0.1%). The chain uses TRBV5-1 and TRBJ2-1. The germline CDR1 and CDR2 sequences are SGHRS and YFSETQ. CDR3 length: 13 residues. CDR3 sequence: CASNRGYNNEQFF.

The chain combines TRBV24-1 with TRBJ2-5; TCRdb returns TRBD1, unconfirmable since there is no DNA. This CDR3 comprises 16 residues. Germline assignment: CDR1 KGHDR and CDR2 SFDVKD. The CDR3 here is CATSDYGQGARETQYF.

This rearrangement joins TRBV20-1 to TRBJ1-4; TCRdb designates TRBD1, a call that cannot be tested without DNA. In germline, CDR1 is DFQATT, CDR2 SNEGSKA (reference sequence). The CDR3 spans 13 residues. Here the CDR3 reads CSARQGNVEKLFF.

The chain has TRBV11-3 and TRBJ2-1; without DNA, the TCRdb call of TRBD2 cannot be checked. From germline, CDR1 is SGHNT and CDR2 YENEEA. The CDR3 consists of 16 residues. CDR3 sequence reads: CASSTYSGGAVGEQFF.

The V and J genes are TRBV29-1 and TRBJ2-2. This CDR3 is 12 amino acids long. The germline V gene encodes CDR1 SQVTM and CDR2 ANQGSEA. The CDR3 sequence is CSVEWDTGELFF.

The chain joins TRBV28 to TRBJ2-7. CDR3 size: 13 residues. CDR1 MDHEN and CDR2 SYDVKM come from the germline V gene. The CDR3 protein is CASSPTLYSEQYF.

The rearrangement links TRBV28 to TRBJ2-1; no DNA is available, so the TRBD2 call from TCRdb remains unchecked. CDR1 and CDR2 (germline): MDHEN, SYDVKM. The CDR3 length is 14 residues. Here the CDR3 reads CASSLSGGAIGEFF.

The chain couples TRBV28 to TRBJ2-1. The CDR3 runs to 13 residues. Germline CDR1 reads MDHEN; CDR2 reads SYDVKM. The CDR3 spells CASTQDGYNEQFF.

According to its frequency, this clonotype is medium-sized. CDR3 protein: CASSSGIGQFTDTQYF. V gene TRBV7-7 combines with J gene TRBJ2-3; TCRdb's D gene call, TRBD1, goes unchecked for lack of DNA. The CDR3 totals 16 residues. Germline CDR1 is SSHAT and CDR2 is FNYEAQ (reference sequence). The entire variable domain, with the rest obtained from reference TRBV7-7 and TRBJ2-3, is as follows: GAGVSQSPRYKVTKRGQDVTLRCDPISSHATLYWYQQALGQGPEFLTYFNYEAQPDKSGLPSDRFSAERPEGSISTLTIQRTEQRDSAMYRCASSSGIGQFTDTQYFGPGTRLTVL.

The V and J genes are TRBV12-3 or TRBV12-4 and TRBJ2-7; TCRdb's D call, TRBD1, is unchecked because there is no DNA. This CDR3 spans 13 amino acids. This chain's CDR3 is CASSPGGGDEQYF.

This chain links TRBV27 with TRBJ2-6; TCRdb calls TRBD1, which cannot be checked without DNA. This CDR3 has 18 residues. Germline V gives CDR1 MNHEY, CDR2 SMNVEV (reference sequence). The CDR3 loop reads CASSVSTGGLSGANVLTF.